These 19 T cell receptor beta chains were sequenced from one sample in a study of blood T cell repertoires in COVID-19. Using immunoSEQ multiplex PCR, the repertoire was profiled, and TCRdb retains in-frame clones only, with some absent. The sample consists of some 42,000 clones, about 82% of them appearing once. What was sequenced was peripheral blood. The receptor source for this set is a man in his fifties with active COVID-19.

This clone was seen only a few times. The chain links TRBV6-2 or TRBV6-3 to TRBJ1-3, with TRBD1 as a possible D gene (6 bases). V was shortened by 2 bases and J by 2 bases, with 13 bases between the two germline ends. The CDR3 totals 16 residues. The germline V gene has CDR1 MNHEY and CDR2 SVGEGT. The CDR3 loop is CASSYPGQTAGNTIYF. DNA for the CDR3: TGTGCCAGCAGTTACCCCGGACAGACAGCTGGAAACACCATATATTTT.

In the case of this clone: Distinct nucleotide sequences in the sample also encode this CDR3. The chain combines TRBV7-3 with TRBJ2-5; D may be TRBD2 (6 bases). V was pared by 5 bases and J by 3 bases, with 10 bases between. There are 13 residues in the CDR3. Germline CDR1 reads SGHTA; CDR2 reads FQGTGA. The CDR3 region is CASSRGLEETQYF. The CDR3 DNA reads TGTGCCAGCAGCCGGGGACTGGAAGAGACCCAGTACTTC. Full variable domain (remainder filled in from reference TRBV7-3 and TRBJ2-5): GAGVSQTPSNKVTEKGKYVELRCDPISGHTALYWYRQSLGQGPEFLIYFQGTGAADDSGLPNDRFFAVRPEGSVSTLKIQRTERGDSAVYLCASSRGLEETQYFGPGTRLLVL.

This clone was seen once. The chain employs TRBV7-8 and TRBJ1-6, with D uncertain. The CDR3 runs 15 residues. Trimming took off 5 bases at V and 5 bases at J, with 13 bases between the two ends. Germline V gene data show CDR1 as SGHVS and CDR2 as FQNEAQ. DNA of the CDR3: TGTGCCAGCAGCACCCGTGGCCCTGATAATTCACCCCTCCACTTT. Residues: CASSTRGPDNSPLHF.

The chain recombines TRBV19 with TRBJ2-1, with 10 bases lining up with TRBD2. The CDR3 is 15 amino acids. Trimming at V came to 7 bases and at J to 9 bases, leaving 12 bases not matched to a gene. The germline V gene has CDR1 LNHDA and CDR2 SQIVND (reference sequence). The CDR3, as DNA: TGTGCCAGTATCGACTACAGCGGGAGGGCCAGTGAGCAGTTCTTC. As protein: CASIDYSGRASEQFF. Looking up the rest from reference TRBV19 and TRBJ2-1 gives the full variable domain: DGGITQSPKYLFRKEGQNVTLSCEQNLNHDAMYWYRQDPGQGLRLIYYSQIVNDFQKGDIAEGYSVSREKKESFPLTVTSAQKNPTAFYLCASIDYSGRASEQFFGPGTRLTVL.

V is TRBV27 and J is TRBJ2-6; a possible D gene is TRBD1 (5 bases). The CDR3 covers 20 residues. The V gene's germline CDR1 is MNHEY and CDR2 SMNVEV (reference sequence). V dropped 5 bases and J dropped 1 base, with 24 bases sitting between them. The CDR3 coding sequence is TGTGCCAGCAGTCCCTACCTAGGGGCAGCTTGGGTTTCTGGGGCCAACGTCCTGACTTTC. Protein sequence: CASSPYLGAAWVSGANVLTF.

The V and J genes are TRBV5-4 and TRBJ2-3; the D gene is possibly TRBD2 (5 bases). Trimming took 4 bases from V and 2 from J, leaving 14 bases between them. The CDR3 consists of 15 residues. Germline CDR1 reads SGHNT; CDR2 reads YYREEE (reference sequence). CDR3 protein: CASSNRDLSTDTQYF. CDR3 coding DNA: TGTGCCAGCAGCAACCGGGATCTTTCCACAGATACGCAGTATTTT.

V is TRBV28 and J is TRBJ1-3, with D unresolved. Trimming stripped 7 bases from V and 2 bases from J, with 6 bases between. Germline assignment: CDR1 MDHEN and CDR2 SYDVKM. CDR3 length equals 12 residues. CDR3 bases: TGTGCCAGCATGAGGGCTGGAAACACCATATATTTT. Translated, it gives CASMRAGNTIYF.

This clone has more than one count but fewer than ten. The chain couples TRBV5-4 to TRBJ1-6; D remains unclear. This CDR3 has 15 residues. The germline V gene encodes CDR1 SGHNT and CDR2 YYREEE (reference sequence). V lost 4 bases to trimming and J lost 4 bases, with 12 bases between them. The DNA for the CDR3 is TGTGCCAGCAGCCCCGGCGGGGTTTATAATTCACCCCTCCACTTT. Translated, it gives CASSPGGVYNSPLHF.

The chain carries TRBV7-3 and TRBJ2-5; 8 nucleotides line up with TRBD1. Germline V gives CDR1 SGHTA, CDR2 FQGTGA. The CDR3 sequence is 16 residues long. J lost 0 bases, V lost 5 bases, and 8 bases had no gene match. The CDR3: CASSPGPGGYQETQYF. The CDR3 DNA is TGTGCCAGCAGCCCCGGTCCAGGGGGCTACCAAGAGACCCAGTACTTC.

The CDR3 is CASSDGGQCYEQYF. The CDR3, as DNA: TGTGCCAGCAGTGACGGGGGACAGTGCTACGAGCAGTACTTC. The rearrangement links TRBV6-4 to TRBJ2-7; 7 bases are shared with TRBD1. CDR1 and CDR2 (germline): MRHNA, SNTAGT. The CDR3 contains 14 residues. V dropped 2 bases and J dropped 3; count of bases not matched to a gene: 4.

This clone was observed a single time. The CDR3 region has the DNA TGTGCCAGCACCCCGGGATCTCTCTACGAGCAGTACTTC. As protein: CASTPGSLYEQYF. The chain links TRBV28 to TRBJ2-7; TRBD2 is a possible D gene (5 bases). CDR1 and CDR2 (germline): MDHEN, SYDVKM. CDR3 length: 13 residues. The V gene lost 7 bases and the J gene lost 3 bases, with 13 bases spanning the gap.

The V gene is TRBV7-2, the J gene TRBJ2-5; 12 bases line up with TRBD2. This CDR3 is 18 amino acids long. Germline lookup yields CDR1 SGHTA and CDR2 FQGNSA. J gave up 2 bases and V 1 base, and 8 bases lay outside the gene matches. The CDR3 sequence is CASSLVDWGTSGQETQYF. In nucleotides, the CDR3 is TGTGCCAGCAGCTTAGTGGACTGGGGGACTAGCGGGCAAGAGACCCAGTACTTC.

The rearrangement joins TRBV7-2 to TRBJ1-1; TRBD1 matches at 7 bases. In germline, CDR1 is SGHTA, CDR2 FQGNSA. The CDR3 has 15 amino acids. V lost 2 bases, J lost 5 bases, and 8 bases stayed unmatched. The CDR3: CASSLLWAGGTEAFF. In DNA, the CDR3 is TGTGCCAGCAGCTTATTATGGGCAGGGGGGACTGAAGCTTTCTTT.

V gene TRBV20-1 combines with J gene TRBJ2-2; TRBD2 aligns across 9 bases. Germline assignment: CDR1 DFQATT and CDR2 SNEGSKA (reference sequence). CDR3 length equals 16 residues. The V gene end was trimmed by 3 bases and the J gene end by 7 bases; junction bases not matched to a gene: 12. CDR3 protein: CSASGLAGTGVGELFF. The CDR3 DNA reads as TGCAGTGCTAGTGGGCTAGCGGGAACCGGGGTCGGGGAGCTGTTTTTT.

This clone was observed a few times. The V gene is TRBV5-4, the J gene TRBJ2-7; perhaps TRBD1 as D (9 bases). The CDR3 has 15 residues. Trimming removed 4 bases at V and 6 bases at J, with 20 bases between. Germline CDR1 reads SGHNT; CDR2 reads YYREEE (reference sequence). CDR3 amino acids: CASSPGGGQGREQYF. The CDR3 coding sequence is TGTGCCAGCAGCCCCGGGGGGGGACAGGGTCGCGAGCAGTACTTC.

This sequence joins TRBV19 and TRBJ2-1; TRBD2 matches 14 bases. Germline CDR1 LNHDA, CDR2 SQIVND (reference sequence). The CDR3 is 21 amino acids. The V segment lost 6 bases and the J segment 3 bases; nucleotides outside the gene matches: 19. This chain's CDR3 is CASRPRRGGTSGSLSYNEQFF. The CDR3 region has the DNA TGTGCCAGTAGACCCCGCCGAGGAGGGACTAGCGGGAGTCTCAGCTACAATGAGCAGTTCTTC.

This chain uses TRBV6-5 with TRBJ2-7; TRBD1 matches 9 bases. Germline lookup yields CDR1 MNHEY and CDR2 SVGAGI. V lost 0 bases to trimming and J lost 8 bases; unmatched junction nucleotides: 5. The length of the CDR3 is 14 residues. CDR3 sequence: CASSYSEGTGKQYF. The CDR3 DNA is TGTGCCAGCAGTTACTCTGAAGGGACAGGGAAGCAGTACTTC.

This chain links TRBV7-8 with TRBJ2-7; D might be TRBD2 (6 bases). CDR3 length equals 16 residues. Germline values: CDR1 SGHVS, CDR2 FQNEAQ. The ends were cut back, 5 bases at V and 2 bases at J, with 19 bases in the middle. The CDR3 reads CASSRRDSLAAYEQYF. CDR3 nucleotides: TGTGCCAGCAGCCGACGGGACTCTCTTGCAGCCTACGAGCAGTACTTC.

This clone was detected a few times. The rearrangement uses TRBV27 and TRBJ2-7; D perhaps matches TRBD1 (7 bases). Germline lookup yields CDR1 MNHEY and CDR2 SMNVEV (reference sequence). There are 15 residues in the CDR3. The V and J ends lost 5 bases and 3 bases respectively, with 17 bases between them. CDR3 coding DNA: TGTGCCAGCAGTCCTCGAAGACAGGGACTCTACGAGCAGTACTTC. This sequence encodes CASSPRRQGLYEQYF.